This T cell receptor (beta chain) came from a study of shared clonotypes between healthy human individuals. Per germline, CDR1 SGDLS and CDR2 YYNGEE. The CDR3 totals 15 residues. Trimming at V came to 2 bases and at J to 10 bases, leaving 14 bases not matched to a gene. Profiling relied on immunoSEQ multiplex PCR, and the TCRdb table lists in-frame clones only, not all of them. The sample lists 550,000 to 700,000 clones, roughly 72% occurring once. The clonotype was recovered from a woman between 25 and 40 years old in good health. This rearrangement joins TRBV9 to TRBJ1-2; 7 bases align to TRBD1. Sequenced: memory CD4+ T cells sorted from blood. Described subset: CD45RA-negative fraction. The CDR3 sequence is CASSVMSGTASAYTF. CDR3 in DNA: TGTGCCAGCAGCGTCATGAGCGGGACAGCGTCTGCCTACACCTTC.